This TCR beta chain was sequenced in a study of blood T cell repertoires in COVID-19. Looking at the study overall: Donors in the United States, Italy and Spain gave samples during acute or convalescent COVID-19. Nucleic acid was either cDNA or gDNA, and it came from T cells, B-cell-depleted T cells, or PBMCs.

Original processing notes: Researchers report that nucleated cell counts were estimated from reference gene primer amplification. The method was immunoSEQ multiplex PCR; TCRdb's version includes in-frame clones alone and lacks a portion of them. That table is the source of V, J and clone size, and D and trimming were worked out from the DNA. The sample has about 70,000 clones, about 81% seen once; the top ten hold around 16%. CDR1 and CDR2 (germline): MNHEY, SMNVEV (reference sequence). V dropped 5 bases and J dropped 4 bases, with 11 bases sitting between them. This CDR3 has 13 amino acids. Material: peripheral blood. This TCR came from an elderly man with acute or convalescent COVID-19. This rearrangement joins TRBV27 to TRBJ1-1; no reliable D call. DNA for the CDR3: TGTGCCAGCAGTCCACGATCGAGCACTGAAGCTTTCTTT. Protein sequence: CASSPRSSTEAFF.